The T cell receptor beta chain described here comes from a study of blood T cell repertoires in COVID-19. On the study more broadly: The United States, Italy and Spain provided the acute and convalescent COVID-19 samples. PBMCs, B-cell-depleted T cells, or T cells provided the cDNA or gDNA that made up the material.

Clones were read by immunoSEQ multiplex PCR, and TCRdb kept only the in-frame ones, dropping some. The sample carries around 620,000 clones, 85% to 90% recorded once. V lost 3 bases, J lost 4 bases, and 9 bases lay in between. CDR3 size: 13 residues. The germline V gene encodes CDR1 ENHRY and CDR2 SYGVKD. The chain carries TRBV10-3 and TRBJ1-1; TRBD1 might be the D (6 bases). Sequencing used peripheral blood. This receptor was obtained from a woman between 18 and 30 years old with acute or convalescent COVID-19. CDR3 nucleotide sequence: TGTGCCATCAGTGACAGGGGCGGCACTGAAGCTTTCTTT. It yields the protein CAISDRGGTEAFF.